This T cell receptor (beta chain) appears in the sequencing data of a study of blood T cell repertoires in COVID-19. Study-level information: PBMCs, B-cell-depleted T cells, or T cells provided the cDNA or gDNA that made up the material.

The repertoire was sequenced with immunoSEQ multiplex PCR; TCRdb's copy has only in-frame clones and lacks some. The repertoire includes some 78,000 clones, 85% to 90% of them detected once, and about 4.3% sits in the top ten. Germline V CDR1 and CDR2: SEHNR, FQNEAQ (reference sequence). V trimming: 3 bases; J trimming: 2 bases; junction bases outside the gene matches: 1. The CDR3 is made up of 14 amino acids. The sequence derives from a woman older than 75 with active or convalescent COVID-19. The V and J genes are TRBV7-9 and TRBJ2-1, with 7 bases lining up with TRBD2. Source material: peripheral blood. The CDR3, as DNA: TGTGCCAGCAGCTTGCTAGCGGCCTACAATGAGCAGTTCTTC. Translation: CASSLLAAYNEQFF.